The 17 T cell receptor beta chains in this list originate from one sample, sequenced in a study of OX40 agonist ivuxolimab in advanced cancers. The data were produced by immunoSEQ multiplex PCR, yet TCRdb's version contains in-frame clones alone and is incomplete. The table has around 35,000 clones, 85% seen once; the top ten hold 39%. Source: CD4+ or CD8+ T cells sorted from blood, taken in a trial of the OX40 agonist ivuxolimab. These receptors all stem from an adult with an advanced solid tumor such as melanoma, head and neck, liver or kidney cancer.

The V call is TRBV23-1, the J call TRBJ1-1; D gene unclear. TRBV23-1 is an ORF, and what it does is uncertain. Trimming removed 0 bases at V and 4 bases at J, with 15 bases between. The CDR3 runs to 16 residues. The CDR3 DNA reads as TGCGCCAGCAGTCAATCCTCGGCCTGGTGGGGCACTGAAGCTTTCTTT. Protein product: CASSQSSAWWGTEAFF.

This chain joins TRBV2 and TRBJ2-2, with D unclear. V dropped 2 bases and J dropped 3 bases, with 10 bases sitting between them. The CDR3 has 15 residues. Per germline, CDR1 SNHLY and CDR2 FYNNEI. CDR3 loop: CASSESGFDTGELFF. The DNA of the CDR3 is TGTGCCAGCAGTGAAAGTGGGTTCGACACCGGGGAGCTGTTTTTT.

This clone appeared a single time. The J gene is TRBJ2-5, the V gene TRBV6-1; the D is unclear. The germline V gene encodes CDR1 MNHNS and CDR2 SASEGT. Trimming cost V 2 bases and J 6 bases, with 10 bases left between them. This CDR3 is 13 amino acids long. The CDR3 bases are TGTGCCAGCAGTGAAACTACGTACCAGACCCAGTACTTC. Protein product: CASSETTYQTQYF.

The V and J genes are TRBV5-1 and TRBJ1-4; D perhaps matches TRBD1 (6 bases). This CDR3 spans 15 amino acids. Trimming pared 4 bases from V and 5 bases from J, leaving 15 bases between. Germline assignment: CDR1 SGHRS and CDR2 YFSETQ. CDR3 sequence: CASSEPTGGNEKLFF. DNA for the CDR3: TGCGCCAGCAGCGAACCGACAGGCGGAAATGAAAAACTGTTTTTT. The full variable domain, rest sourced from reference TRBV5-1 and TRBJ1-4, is KAGVTQTPRYLIKTRGQQVTLSCSPISGHRSVSWYQQTPGQGLQFLFEYFSETQRNKGNFPGRFSGRQFSNSRSEMNVSTLELGDSALYLCASSEPTGGNEKLFFGSGTQLSVL.

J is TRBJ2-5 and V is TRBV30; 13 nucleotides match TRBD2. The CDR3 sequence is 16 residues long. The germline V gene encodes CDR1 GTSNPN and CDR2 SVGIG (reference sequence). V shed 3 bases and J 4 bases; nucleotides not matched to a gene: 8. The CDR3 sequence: CAWSLGLAGVSETQYF. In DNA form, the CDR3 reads TGTGCCTGGAGCCTCGGACTAGCGGGAGTCTCAGAGACCCAGTACTTC.

The CDR3 is CAWSVSVRDEQFF. The CDR3 bases are TGTGCCTGGAGTGTAAGTGTTAGGGATGAGCAGTTCTTC. The rearrangement links TRBV30 to TRBJ2-1; D gene unclear. The length of the CDR3 is 13 residues. CDR1 and CDR2 (germline): GTSNPN, SVGIG (reference sequence). V lost 0 bases to trimming and J lost 8 bases, with 11 bases between them. Filled out from reference TRBV30 and TRBJ2-1, the complete variable domain reads SQTIHQWPATLVQPVGSPLSLECTVEGTSNPNLYWYRQAAGRGLQLLFYSVGIGQISSEVPQNLSASRPQDRQFILSSKKLLLSDSGFYLCAWSVSVRDEQFFGPGTRLTVL.

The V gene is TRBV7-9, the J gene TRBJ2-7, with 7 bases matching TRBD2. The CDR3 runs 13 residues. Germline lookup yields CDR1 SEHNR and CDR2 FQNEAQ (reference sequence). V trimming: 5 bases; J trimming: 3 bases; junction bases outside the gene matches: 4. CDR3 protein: CASSHSGDYEQYF. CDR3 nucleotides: TGTGCCAGCAGCCACAGCGGGGACTACGAGCAGTACTTC.

The CDR3 bases are TGTGCCAGCAGCGTAGCCCAGCGGGGGGCAGGTTCAGAGACCCAGTACTTC. Amino acid sequence: CASSVAQRGAGSETQYF. This chain links TRBV9 with TRBJ2-5; 9 bases line up with TRBD2. The CDR3 spans 17 residues. V shed 0 bases and J 4 bases; nucleotides not matched to a gene: 10. Germline V gene data show CDR1 as SGDLS and CDR2 as YYNGEE. The whole variable domain, remainder taken from reference TRBV9 and TRBJ2-5, is DSGVTQTPKHLITATGQRVTLRCSPRSGDLSVYWYQQSLDQGLQFLIQYYNGEERAKGNILERFSAQQFPDLHSELNLSSLELGDSALYFCASSVAQRGAGSETQYFGPGTRLLVL.

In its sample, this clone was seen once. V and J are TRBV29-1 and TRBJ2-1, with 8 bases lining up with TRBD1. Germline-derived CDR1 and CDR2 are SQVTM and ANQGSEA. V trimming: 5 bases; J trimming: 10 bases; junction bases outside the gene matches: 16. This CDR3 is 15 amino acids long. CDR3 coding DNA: TGCAGCGTTCACGCGTCCGGACAGGGTATGCGCGAGCAGTTCTTC. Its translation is CSVHASGQGMREQFF.

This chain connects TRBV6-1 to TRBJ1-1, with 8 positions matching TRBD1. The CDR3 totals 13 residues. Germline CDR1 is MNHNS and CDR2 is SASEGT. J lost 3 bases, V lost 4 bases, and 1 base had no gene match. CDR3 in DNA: TGTGCCAGCAGTGCCAGGGGGCACACTGAAGCTTTCTTT. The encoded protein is CASSARGHTEAFF.

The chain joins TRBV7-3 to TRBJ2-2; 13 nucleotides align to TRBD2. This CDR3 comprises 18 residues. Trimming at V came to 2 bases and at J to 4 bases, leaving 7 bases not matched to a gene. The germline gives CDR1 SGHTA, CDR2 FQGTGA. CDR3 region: CASSLRTSGRAGTGELFF. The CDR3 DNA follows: TGTGCCAGCAGCTTACGGACTAGCGGGAGAGCGGGCACCGGGGAGCTGTTTTTT.

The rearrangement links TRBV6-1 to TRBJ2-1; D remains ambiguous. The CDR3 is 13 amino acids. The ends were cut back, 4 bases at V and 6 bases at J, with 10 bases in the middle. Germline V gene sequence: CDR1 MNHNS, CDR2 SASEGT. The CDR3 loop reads CASSVRTVNEQFF. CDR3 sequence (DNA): TGTGCCAGCAGTGTTAGGACCGTCAATGAGCAGTTCTTC.

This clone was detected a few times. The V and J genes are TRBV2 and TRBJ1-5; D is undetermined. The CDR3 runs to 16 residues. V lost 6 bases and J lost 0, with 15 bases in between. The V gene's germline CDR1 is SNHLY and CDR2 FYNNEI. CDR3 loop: CASSGLRHLSNQPQHF. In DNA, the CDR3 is TGTGCCAGCAGCGGCCTGCGGCACCTTAGCAATCAGCCCCAGCATTTT.

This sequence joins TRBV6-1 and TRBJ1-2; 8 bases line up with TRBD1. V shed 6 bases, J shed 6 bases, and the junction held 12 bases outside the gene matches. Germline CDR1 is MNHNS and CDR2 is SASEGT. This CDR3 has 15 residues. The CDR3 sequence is CASSLMWADRDGYTF. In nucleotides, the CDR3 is TGTGCCAGCAGCCTAATGTGGGCGGACAGGGATGGCTACACCTTC.

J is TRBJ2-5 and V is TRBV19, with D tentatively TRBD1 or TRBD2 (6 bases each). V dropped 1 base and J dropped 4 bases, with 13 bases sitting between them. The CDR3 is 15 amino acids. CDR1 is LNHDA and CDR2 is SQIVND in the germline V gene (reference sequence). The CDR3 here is CASSIGGGGRETQYF. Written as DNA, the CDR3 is TGTGCCAGTAGTATAGGGGGTGGGGGGCGAGAGACCCAGTACTTC.

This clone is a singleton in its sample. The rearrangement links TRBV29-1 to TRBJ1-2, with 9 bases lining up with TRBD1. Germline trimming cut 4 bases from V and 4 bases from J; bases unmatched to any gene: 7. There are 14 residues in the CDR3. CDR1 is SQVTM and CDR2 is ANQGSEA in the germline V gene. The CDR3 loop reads CSVVLRGQGYGYTF. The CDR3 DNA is TGCAGCGTTGTCCTGAGGGGACAGGGCTATGGCTACACCTTC.

The CDR3 bases are TGTGCCAGTAGTATGGTTCAGGGGGTCTACAATGAGCAGTTCTTC. Protein product: CASSMVQGVYNEQFF. The chain has TRBV19 and TRBJ2-1, with TRBD1 identical over 7 bases. The junction had 5 bases not matched to a gene; V was cut back by 3 bases and J by 3 bases. Per germline, CDR1 LNHDA and CDR2 SQIVND (reference sequence). This CDR3 has 15 residues.